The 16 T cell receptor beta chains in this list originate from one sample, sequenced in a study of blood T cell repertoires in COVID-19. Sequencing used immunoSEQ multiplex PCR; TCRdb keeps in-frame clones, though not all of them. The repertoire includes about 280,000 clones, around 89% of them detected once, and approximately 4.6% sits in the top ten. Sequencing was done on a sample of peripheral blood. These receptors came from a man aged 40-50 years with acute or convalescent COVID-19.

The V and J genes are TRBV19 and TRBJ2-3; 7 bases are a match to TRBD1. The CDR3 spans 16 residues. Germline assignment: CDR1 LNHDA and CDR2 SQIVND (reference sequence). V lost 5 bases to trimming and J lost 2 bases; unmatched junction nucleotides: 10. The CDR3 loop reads CASSPRGSGNTDTQYF. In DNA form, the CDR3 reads TGTGCCAGTAGTCCCAGGGGGAGCGGCAACACAGATACGCAGTATTTT.

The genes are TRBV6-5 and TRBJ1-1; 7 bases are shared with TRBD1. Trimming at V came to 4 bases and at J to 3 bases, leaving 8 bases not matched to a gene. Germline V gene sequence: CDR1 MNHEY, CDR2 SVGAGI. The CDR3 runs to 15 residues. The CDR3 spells CASSLNGQVDTEAFF. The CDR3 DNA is TGTGCCAGCAGTTTGAATGGACAGGTCGACACTGAAGCTTTCTTT.

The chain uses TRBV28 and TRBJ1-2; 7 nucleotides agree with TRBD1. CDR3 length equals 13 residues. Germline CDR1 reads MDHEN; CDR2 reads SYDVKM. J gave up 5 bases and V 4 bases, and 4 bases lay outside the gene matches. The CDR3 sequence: CASSSTTGYGYTF. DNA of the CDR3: TGTGCCAGCAGTTCCACGACAGGGTATGGCTACACCTTC.

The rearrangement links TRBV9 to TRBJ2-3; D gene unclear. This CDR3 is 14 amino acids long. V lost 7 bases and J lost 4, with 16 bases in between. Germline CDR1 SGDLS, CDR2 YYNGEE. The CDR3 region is CASSLGPISDTQYF. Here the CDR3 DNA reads TGTGCCAGCTCCCTAGGTCCTATCTCAGATACGCAGTATTTT.

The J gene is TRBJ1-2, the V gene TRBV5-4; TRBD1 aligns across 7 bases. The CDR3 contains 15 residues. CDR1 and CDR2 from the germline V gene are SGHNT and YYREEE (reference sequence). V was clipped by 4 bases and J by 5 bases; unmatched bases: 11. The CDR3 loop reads CASSRGTDDLYGYTF. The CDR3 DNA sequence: TGTGCCAGCAGCCGCGGGACAGATGATTTGTATGGCTACACCTTC.

In DNA form, the CDR3 reads TGTGCCAGCACCAGAGCCGGGGTGGTACCCGGGGAGCTGTTTTTT. Translating gives CASTRAGVVPGELFF. The chain couples TRBV14 to TRBJ2-2; possible D gene TRBD2, 5 bases. The CDR3 runs 15 residues. Deletions cut 7 bases from V and 6 bases from J, with 18 bases between. Germline CDR1 SGHDN, CDR2 FVKESK.

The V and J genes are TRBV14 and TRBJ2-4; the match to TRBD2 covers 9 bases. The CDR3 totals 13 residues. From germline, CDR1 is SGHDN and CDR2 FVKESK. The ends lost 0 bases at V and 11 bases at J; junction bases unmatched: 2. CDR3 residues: CASSQELAGFQYF. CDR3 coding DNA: TGTGCCAGCAGCCAAGAACTAGCGGGTTTTCAGTACTTC.

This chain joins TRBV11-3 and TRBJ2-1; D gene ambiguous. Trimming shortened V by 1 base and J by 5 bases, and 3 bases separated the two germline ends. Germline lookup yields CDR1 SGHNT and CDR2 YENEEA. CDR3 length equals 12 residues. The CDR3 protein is CASSLADNEQFF. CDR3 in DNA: TGTGCCAGCAGCTTAGCCGACAATGAGCAGTTCTTC. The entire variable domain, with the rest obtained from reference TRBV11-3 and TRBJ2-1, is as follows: EAGVVQSPRYKIIEKKQPVAFWCNPISGHNTLYWYLQNLGQGPELLIRYENEEAVDDSQLPKDRFSAERLKGVDSTLKIQPAELGDSAVYLCASSLADNEQFFGPGTRLTVL.

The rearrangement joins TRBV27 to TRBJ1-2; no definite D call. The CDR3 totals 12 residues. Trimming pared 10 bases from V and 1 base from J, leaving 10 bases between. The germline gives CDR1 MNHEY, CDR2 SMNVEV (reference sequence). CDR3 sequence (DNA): TGTGCCACCTTCGGGGTTAACTATGGCTACACCTTC. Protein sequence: CATFGVNYGYTF.

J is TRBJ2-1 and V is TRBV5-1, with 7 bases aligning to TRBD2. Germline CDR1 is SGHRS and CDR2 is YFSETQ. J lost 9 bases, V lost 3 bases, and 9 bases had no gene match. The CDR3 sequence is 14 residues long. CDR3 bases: TGCGCCAGCAGCTCCCGGGGGGAAAGAGGTGAGCAGTTCTTC. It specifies CASSSRGERGEQFF.

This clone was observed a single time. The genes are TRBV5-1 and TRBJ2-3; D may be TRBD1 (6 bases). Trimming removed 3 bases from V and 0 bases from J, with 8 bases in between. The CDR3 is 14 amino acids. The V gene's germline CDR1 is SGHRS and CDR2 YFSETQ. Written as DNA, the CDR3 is TGCGCCAGCAGCTACAGGGATAGCACAGATACGCAGTATTTT. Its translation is CASSYRDSTDTQYF.

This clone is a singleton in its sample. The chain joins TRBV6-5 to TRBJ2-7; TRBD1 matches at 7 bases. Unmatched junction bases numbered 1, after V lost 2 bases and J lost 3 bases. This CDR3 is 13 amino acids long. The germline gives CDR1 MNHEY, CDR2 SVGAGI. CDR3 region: CASSYAGGYEQYF. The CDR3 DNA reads TGTGCCAGCAGTTACGCAGGGGGCTACGAGCAGTACTTC.

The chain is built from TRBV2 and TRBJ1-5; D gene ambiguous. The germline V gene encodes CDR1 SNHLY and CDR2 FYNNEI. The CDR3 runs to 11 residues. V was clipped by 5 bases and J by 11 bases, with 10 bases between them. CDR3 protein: CASSYDSTQHF. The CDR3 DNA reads TGTGCCAGCAGTTATGACTCAACCCAGCATTTT.

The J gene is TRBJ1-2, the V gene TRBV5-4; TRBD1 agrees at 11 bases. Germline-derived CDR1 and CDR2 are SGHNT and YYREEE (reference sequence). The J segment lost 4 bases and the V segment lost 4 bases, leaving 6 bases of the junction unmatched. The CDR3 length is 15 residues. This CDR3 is CASSPGQGVIYGYTF. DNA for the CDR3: TGTGCCAGCAGCCCGGGACAGGGGGTTATCTATGGCTACACCTTC.

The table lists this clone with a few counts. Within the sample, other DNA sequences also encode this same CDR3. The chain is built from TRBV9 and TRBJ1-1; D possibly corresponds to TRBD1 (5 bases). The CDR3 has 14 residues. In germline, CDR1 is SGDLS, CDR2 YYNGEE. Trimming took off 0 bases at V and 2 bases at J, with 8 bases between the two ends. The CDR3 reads CASSVGDSNTEAFF. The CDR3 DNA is TGTGCCAGCAGCGTAGGGGACTCTAACACTGAAGCTTTCTTT.

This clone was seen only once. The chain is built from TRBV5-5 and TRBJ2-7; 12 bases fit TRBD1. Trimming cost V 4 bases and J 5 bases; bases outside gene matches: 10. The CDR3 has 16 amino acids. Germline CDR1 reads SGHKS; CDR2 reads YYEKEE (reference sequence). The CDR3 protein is CASSLRLGTGGDEQYF. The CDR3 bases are TGTGCCAGCAGCCTGAGACTGGGGACAGGGGGCGACGAGCAGTACTTC.